These 31 T cell receptor beta chains were all obtained from the same sample, sequenced in a study of blood T cell repertoires in COVID-19. Clones were read by immunoSEQ multiplex PCR, and TCRdb kept only the in-frame ones, dropping some. This table has under 75,000 clones, about four fifths appearing once. Sequences were obtained from peripheral blood. These receptors all stem from a woman aged 60-75 years with acute or convalescent COVID-19.

The J gene is TRBJ1-2, the V gene TRBV7-2; 7 nucleotides agree with TRBD1. Per germline, CDR1 SGHTA and CDR2 FQGNSA. V gave up 3 bases and J gave up 3 bases; unmatched junction bases: 1. The CDR3 has 13 amino acids. CDR3 in DNA: TGTGCCAGCAGCTTCGACAGGGACTATGGCTACACCTTC. Translated: CASSFDRDYGYTF.

This clone was found once. CDR3 amino acids: CASSLSGGDSPLHF. CDR3 DNA: TGTGCCAGCAGCTTGTCCGGGGGGGATTCACCCCTCCACTTT. The genes are TRBV5-6 and TRBJ1-6; D might be TRBD1 (5 bases). Trimming took 1 base from V and 8 from J, leaving 10 bases between them. This CDR3 spans 14 amino acids. The germline V gene encodes CDR1 SGHDT and CDR2 YYEEEE.

There are a few counts of this clone. The chain joins TRBV18 to TRBJ2-3; 9 bases align to TRBD1. This CDR3 region has 14 residues. CDR1 is KGHSH, CDR2 LQKENI, per germline. Germline trimming cut 6 bases from V and 2 bases from J; bases unmatched to any gene: 3. The CDR3 here is CASSDRGYTDTQYF. CDR3 nucleotide sequence: TGTGCCAGCTCGGACAGGGGCTACACAGATACGCAGTATTTT.

The gene calls are TRBV10-3 and TRBJ1-1, with D possibly TRBD1 on 5 matching bases. V was cut by 10 bases and J by 5 bases, with 29 bases left in between. The CDR3 is made up of 17 amino acids. CDR1 and CDR2 from the germline V gene are ENHRY and SYGVKD. CDR3 sequence: CATSTGREGLGWTEAFF. The CDR3 DNA reads as TGTGCCACCTCGACTGGCAGGGAAGGCTTAGGGTGGACTGAAGCTTTCTTT.

V and J are TRBV2 and TRBJ2-2; tentatively, D is TRBD1 (5 bases). The CDR3 length is 13 residues. V was clipped by 8 bases and J by 8 bases, with 15 bases between them. From germline, CDR1 is SNHLY and CDR2 FYNNEI. CDR3 loop: CASSRQGTGELFF. CDR3 bases: TGTGCCAGCTCACGGCAGGGTACGGGGGAGCTGTTTTTT.

The chain is built from TRBV3-1 (or the pseudogene TRBV3-2) and TRBJ2-5; perhaps TRBD1 as D (6 bases). V was cut by 4 bases and J by 5 bases, with 11 bases left in between. Per germline, CDR1 LGHDT and CDR2 YNNKEL (reference sequence). The CDR3 spans 13 residues. The CDR3 sequence: CASSPAGEETQYF. The CDR3 coding sequence is TGTGCCAGCAGCCCCGCAGGGGAGGAGACCCAGTACTTC.

This clone was seen more than once but under ten times. V is TRBV7-3 and J is TRBJ2-1; D might be TRBD2 (5 bases). The CDR3 spans 16 residues. Deletions cut 5 bases from V and 3 bases from J, with 17 bases between. Germline V gene sequence: CDR1 SGHTA, CDR2 FQGTGA. The CDR3 region has the DNA TGTGCCAGCAGCCTAAACGGTAGGGCGGGCTACAATGAGCAGTTCTTC. This codes for CASSLNGRAGYNEQFF.

The rearrangement uses TRBV2 and TRBJ2-5; weak D call: TRBD2 (5 bases). Trimming cost V 6 bases and J 2 bases, with 13 bases left between them. The germline gives CDR1 SNHLY, CDR2 FYNNEI. The CDR3 sequence is 14 residues long. This CDR3 reads CASRATTGQETQYF. The CDR3 region has the DNA TGTGCCAGCAGGGCGACGACGGGACAAGAGACCCAGTACTTC.

The rearrangement uses TRBV28 and TRBJ1-1; 7 nucleotides align to TRBD1. After removal of 10 bases from V and 5 bases from J, the junction contained 10 bases not matched to a gene. This CDR3 spans 13 amino acids. Germline loops: CDR1 MDHEN, CDR2 SYDVKM. The CDR3 DNA reads TGTGCCACTTCTAGGGGGCAACGGACTGAAGCTTTCTTT. Encoded protein: CATSRGQRTEAFF.

The gene calls are TRBV7-8 and TRBJ1-1; TRBD1 might be the D (5 bases). Trimming pared 0 bases from V and 6 bases from J, leaving 11 bases between. CDR1 and CDR2 from the germline V gene are SGHVS and FQNEAQ. The CDR3 extends over 14 amino acids. The CDR3 region has the DNA TGTGCCAGCAGCTTAGCGCGGGGGGTGGCTGAAGCTTTCTTT. This sequence encodes CASSLARGVAEAFF.

This chain joins TRBV7-2 and TRBJ1-3; 7 nucleotides line up with TRBD1. This CDR3 region has 18 residues. Germline V gene sequence: CDR1 SGHTA, CDR2 FQGNSA. V trimming: 5 bases; J trimming: 4 bases; junction bases outside the gene matches: 17. The CDR3 is CASSALVTGLVSGNTIYF. The CDR3 DNA follows: TGTGCCAGCAGCGCCTTAGTGACAGGGCTGGTGTCCGGAAACACCATATATTTT.

The CDR3 sequence: CASVTGIRNGPQHF. The CDR3 bases are TGTGCCAGCGTTACCGGGATCCGGAACGGGCCCCAGCATTTT. J is TRBJ1-5 and V is TRBV19, with D hard to call. This CDR3 is 14 amino acids long. The ends were cut back, 9 bases at V and 9 bases at J, with 21 bases in the middle. Germline V gives CDR1 LNHDA, CDR2 SQIVND (reference sequence).

The CDR3 here is CASSQVTTTYEQYF. DNA of the CDR3: TGCGCCAGCAGCCAAGTTACCACTACCTACGAGCAGTACTTC. V and J are TRBV4-1 and TRBJ2-7; unclear D gene. Trimming cost V 1 base and J 2 bases, with 9 bases left between them. Germline V gene sequence: CDR1 MGHRA, CDR2 YSYEKL. This CDR3 comprises 14 residues.

V usage is TRBV7-9 and J usage is TRBJ2-3, with 11 bases lining up with TRBD2. The CDR3 length is 16 residues. Unmatched junction bases numbered 7, after V lost 5 bases and J lost 3 bases. Germline V gene data show CDR1 as SEHNR and CDR2 as FQNEAQ (reference sequence). The DNA for the CDR3 is TGTGCCAGCAGCCTATGGGCTAGCGGGGGGACAGATACGCAGTATTTT. This translates into CASSLWASGGTDTQYF.

As for this clone: This sample includes further DNA sequences coding for the same CDR3. This rearrangement joins TRBV5-1 to TRBJ1-1; 7 positions match TRBD1. This CDR3 comprises 14 residues. In germline, CDR1 is SGHRS, CDR2 YFSETQ. V was clipped by 4 bases and J by 5 bases; unmatched bases: 8. CDR3 coding DNA: TGCGCCAGCAGCCCGGGGACAGCTAATACTGAAGCTTTCTTT. It specifies CASSPGTANTEAFF.

The V call is TRBV2, the J call TRBJ2-2; tentative D call: TRBD1 (6 bases). Looked up from germline, CDR1 is SNHLY and CDR2 is FYNNEI. V lost 5 bases and J 1 base, leaving 11 bases between the germline ends. The CDR3 spans 15 residues. This CDR3 is CASSSRTENTGELFF. The DNA of the CDR3 is TGTGCCAGCAGTTCAAGGACAGAGAACACCGGGGAGCTGTTTTTT.

The chain employs TRBV5-1 and TRBJ1-2; a possible D gene is TRBD1 (6 bases). CDR1 is SGHRS and CDR2 is YFSETQ in the germline V gene. The CDR3 has 19 amino acids. Trimming removed 0 bases at V and 6 bases at J, with 27 bases between. CDR3 nucleotide sequence: TGCGCCAGCAGCTTGGAAGGGGCAGGGGTGGGAGTCGGTACCCATGGCTACACCTTC. Translated, it gives CASSLEGAGVGVGTHGYTF.

The V and J genes are TRBV15 and TRBJ1-1; TRBD1 agrees at 7 bases. The CDR3 is 13 residues long. After removal of 3 bases from V and 7 bases from J, the junction contained 5 bases not matched to a gene. Germline V gene lookup returns CDR1 LNHNV and CDR2 YYDKDF (reference sequence). As DNA, the CDR3 is TGTGCCACCAGCAGGGGGACAGCCAGTGAAGCTTTCTTT. Translating it yields CATSRGTASEAFF.

This sequence joins TRBV3-1 (or the pseudogene TRBV3-2) and TRBJ2-6; 8 bases map to TRBD1. CDR3 length equals 20 residues. Germline loops: CDR1 LGHDT, CDR2 YNNKEL (reference sequence). Unmatched junction bases numbered 12, after V lost 1 base and J lost 1 base. The CDR3 region has the DNA TGTGCCAGCAGCCAAGGTGGGAGTGGACAGGGCAGTTCTGGGGCCAACGTCCTGACTTTC. Residues: CASSQGGSGQGSSGANVLTF.

The rearrangement links TRBV5-1 to TRBJ2-3; TRBD1 might be the D (5 bases). CDR3 length: 15 amino acids. V dropped 0 bases and J dropped 3 bases, with 11 bases sitting between them. Germline-derived CDR1 and CDR2 are SGHRS and YFSETQ. The CDR3 DNA is TGCGCCAGCAGCTTGGGGGCCAGGGAAACAGATACGCAGTATTTT. Its protein is CASSLGARETDTQYF.

A single count supports this clone. Other DNA sequences in this specimen translate into the identical CDR3. The genes are TRBV6-2 or TRBV6-3 and TRBJ1-2, with 7 bases matching TRBD1. The J segment lost 2 bases and the V segment lost 1 base, leaving 1 base of the junction unmatched. In germline, CDR1 is MNHEY, CDR2 SVGEGT. CDR3 size: 14 residues. The CDR3 reads CASSYLGQNYGYTF. The CDR3 DNA follows: TGTGCCAGCAGTTACTTGGGACAGAACTATGGCTACACCTTC.

V gene TRBV5-4 combines with J gene TRBJ1-5; D ambiguous. Trimming took 0 bases from V and 0 from J, leaving 10 bases between them. Germline values: CDR1 SGHNT, CDR2 YYREEE (reference sequence). This CDR3 contains 16 residues. In nucleotides, the CDR3 is TGTGCCAGCAGCTTGGAACCCAGTGGTAGCAATCAGCCCCAGCATTTT. As protein: CASSLEPSGSNQPQHF.

V and J are TRBV28 and TRBJ2-1; 10 bases align to TRBD2. The CDR3 contains 15 residues. The J segment lost 4 bases and the V segment lost 4 bases, leaving 4 bases of the junction unmatched. Per germline, CDR1 MDHEN and CDR2 SYDVKM. The chain's CDR3 is CASSSPGLAYNEQFF. The CDR3 DNA follows: TGTGCCAGCAGTTCCCCGGGACTAGCGTACAATGAGCAGTTCTTC.

The chain combines TRBV3-1 (or the pseudogene TRBV3-2) with TRBJ2-7; TRBD1 is a possible D gene (6 bases). The germline gives CDR1 LGHDT, CDR2 YNNKEL (reference sequence). The CDR3 consists of 13 residues. Trimming cost V 6 bases and J 3 bases, with 12 bases left between them. The CDR3 loop reads CASSWGRGYEQYF. CDR3 bases: TGTGCCAGCAGTTGGGGCAGGGGCTACGAGCAGTACTTC.

This chain joins TRBV7-2 and TRBJ1-2; no reliable D call. Between the trimmed V and J ends, which lost 1 base and 5 bases, there was a span of 8 bases. Germline CDR1 SGHTA, CDR2 FQGNSA. This CDR3 spans 13 amino acids. CDR3 protein: CASSLEAVYGYTF. The CDR3 DNA sequence: TGTGCCAGCAGCTTAGAGGCGGTTTATGGCTACACCTTC.

The J gene is TRBJ2-2, the V gene TRBV28; D may be TRBD1 (6 bases). The germline V and J ends were trimmed by 4 bases and 2 bases, with 11 bases remaining between them. This CDR3 has 15 residues. Germline CDR1 MDHEN, CDR2 SYDVKM. The CDR3 sequence: CASSSGQINTGELFF. CDR3 sequence (DNA): TGTGCCAGCAGTTCCGGACAGATTAACACCGGGGAGCTGTTTTTT.

The gene calls are TRBV5-1 and TRBJ2-5; 13 positions match TRBD2. The germline CDR1 and CDR2 sequences are SGHRS and YFSETQ. CDR3 size: 16 residues. With V trimmed by 6 bases and J by 4 bases, 9 bases remained unmatched. The CDR3 DNA reads TGCGCCAGCATCCCCCAACTAGCGGGGGGGGGAGAGACCCAGTACTTC. Translated: CASIPQLAGGGETQYF.

The V and J genes are TRBV23-1 and TRBJ1-3, with a possible D match to TRBD1 (5 bases). TRBV23-1 carries the ORF label, with uncertain function. V lost 0 bases, J lost 1 base, and 13 bases lay in between. This CDR3 contains 17 residues. CDR3 residues: CASSQSGATDSGNTIYF. The CDR3 DNA reads TGCGCCAGCAGTCAATCAGGGGCGACAGATTCTGGAAACACCATATATTTT.

By proportion, this clone is medium-sized. This sequence joins TRBV25-1 and TRBJ1-4; D gene ambiguous. Trimming shortened V by 8 bases and J by 6 bases, and 13 bases separated the two germline ends. The CDR3 has 13 residues. Germline values: CDR1 MGHDK, CDR2 SYGVNS. Written as DNA, the CDR3 is TGTGCCAGCTTCTTCCTAGGAGATGAAAAACTGTTTTTT. Amino acid sequence: CASFFLGDEKLFF.

In this sample, this clone turned up a few times. The rearrangement links TRBV20-1 to TRBJ2-3, with 7 bases that match TRBD1. The CDR3 totals 14 residues. J gave up 6 bases and V 3 bases, and 9 bases lay outside the gene matches. From germline, CDR1 is DFQATT and CDR2 SNEGSKA (reference sequence). The CDR3 DNA reads TGCAGTGCTAGTGGAGACAGGGTCACGGATACGCAGTATTTT. This sequence encodes CSASGDRVTDTQYF.

The gene calls are TRBV9 and TRBJ1-1; D perhaps matches TRBD1 (6 bases). V gave up 4 bases and J gave up 1 base, with 8 bases separating them. The CDR3 loop spans 13 amino acids. CDR1 and CDR2 (germline): SGDLS, YYNGEE. This CDR3 is CASSQQGNTEAFF. The CDR3, as DNA: TGTGCCAGCAGCCAACAGGGGAACACTGAAGCTTTCTTT.